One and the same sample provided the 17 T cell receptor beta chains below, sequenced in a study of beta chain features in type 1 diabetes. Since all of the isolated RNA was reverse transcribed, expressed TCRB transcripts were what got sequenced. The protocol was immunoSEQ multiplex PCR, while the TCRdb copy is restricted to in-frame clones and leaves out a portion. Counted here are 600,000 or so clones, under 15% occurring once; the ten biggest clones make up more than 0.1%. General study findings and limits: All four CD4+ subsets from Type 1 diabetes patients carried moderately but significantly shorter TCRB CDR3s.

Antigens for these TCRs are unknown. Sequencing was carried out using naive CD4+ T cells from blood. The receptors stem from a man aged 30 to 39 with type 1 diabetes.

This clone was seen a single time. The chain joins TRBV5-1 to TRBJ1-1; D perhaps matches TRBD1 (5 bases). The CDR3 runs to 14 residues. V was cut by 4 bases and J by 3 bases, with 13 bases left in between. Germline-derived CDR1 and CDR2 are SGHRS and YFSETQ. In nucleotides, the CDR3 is TGCGCCAGCAGCCCTGACGTGACAGACACTGAAGCTTTCTTT. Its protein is CASSPDVTDTEAFF.

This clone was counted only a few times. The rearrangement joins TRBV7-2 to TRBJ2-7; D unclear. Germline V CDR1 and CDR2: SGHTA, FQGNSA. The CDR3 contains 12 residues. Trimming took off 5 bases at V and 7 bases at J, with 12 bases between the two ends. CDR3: CASSPLNGEQYF. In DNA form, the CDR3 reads TGTGCCAGCAGCCCTTTGAACGGGGAGCAGTACTTC.

Here the CDR3 DNA reads TGTGCCAGCAGGCCATACAGGGAGCGTTATGAAAAACTGTTTTTT. Its translation: CASRPYRERYEKLFF. V usage is TRBV2 and J usage is TRBJ1-4, with a tentative D call TRBD1 (6 bases). V lost 6 bases to trimming and J lost 6 bases, with 17 bases between them. Germline V gives CDR1 SNHLY, CDR2 FYNNEI. CDR3 length equals 15 residues.

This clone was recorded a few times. The CDR3 DNA sequence: TGTGCCAGCAGTTCGGAACGAAACGACAATGAGCAGTTCTTC. Protein sequence: CASSSERNDNEQFF. This chain uses TRBV2 with TRBJ2-1; no firm D call. Germline values: CDR1 SNHLY, CDR2 FYNNEI. This CDR3 has 14 amino acids. Trimming left V 5 bases short and J 5 bases short, with 13 bases between.

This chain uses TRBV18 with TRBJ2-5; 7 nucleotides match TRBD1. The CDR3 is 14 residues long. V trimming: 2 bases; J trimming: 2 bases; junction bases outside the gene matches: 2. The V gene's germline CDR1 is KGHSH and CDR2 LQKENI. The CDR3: CASSPVTGQETQYF. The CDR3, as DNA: TGTGCCAGCTCACCAGTGACAGGGCAAGAGACCCAGTACTTC.

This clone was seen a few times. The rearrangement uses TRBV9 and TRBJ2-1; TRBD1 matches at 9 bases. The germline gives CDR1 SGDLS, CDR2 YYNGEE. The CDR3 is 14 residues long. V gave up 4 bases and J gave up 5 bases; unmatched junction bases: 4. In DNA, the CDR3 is TGTGCCAGCAGCATGGGACAGGGTAACAATGAGCAGTTCTTC. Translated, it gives CASSMGQGNNEQFF.

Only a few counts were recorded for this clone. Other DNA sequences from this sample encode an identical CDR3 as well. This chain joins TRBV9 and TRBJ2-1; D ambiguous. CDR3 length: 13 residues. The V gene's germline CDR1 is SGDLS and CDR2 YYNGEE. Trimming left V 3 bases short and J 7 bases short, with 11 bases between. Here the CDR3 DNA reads TGTGCCAGCAGCGGCCAGCTGGGGAATGAGCAGTTCTTC. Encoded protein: CASSGQLGNEQFF.

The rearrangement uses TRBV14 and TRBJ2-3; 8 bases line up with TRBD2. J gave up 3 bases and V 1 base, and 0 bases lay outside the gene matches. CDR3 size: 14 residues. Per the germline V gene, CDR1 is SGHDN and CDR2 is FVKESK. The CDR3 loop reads CASSQGGGTDTQYF. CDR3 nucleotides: TGTGCCAGCAGCCAAGGCGGGGGGACAGATACGCAGTATTTT.

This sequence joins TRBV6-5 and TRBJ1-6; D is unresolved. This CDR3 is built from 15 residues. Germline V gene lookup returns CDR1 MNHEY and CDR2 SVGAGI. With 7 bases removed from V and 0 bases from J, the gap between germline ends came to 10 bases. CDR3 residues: CASKRTSSYNSPLHF. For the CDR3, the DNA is TGTGCCAGCAAGAGGACGAGCTCCTATAATTCACCCCTCCACTTT.

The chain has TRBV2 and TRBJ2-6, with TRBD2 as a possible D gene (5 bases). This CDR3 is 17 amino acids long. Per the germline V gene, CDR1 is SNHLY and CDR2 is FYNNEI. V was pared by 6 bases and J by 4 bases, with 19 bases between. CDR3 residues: CASRGEDGLSGANVLTF. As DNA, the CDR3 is TGTGCCAGCAGGGGAGAAGACGGGCTCTCAGGGGCCAACGTCCTGACTTTC.

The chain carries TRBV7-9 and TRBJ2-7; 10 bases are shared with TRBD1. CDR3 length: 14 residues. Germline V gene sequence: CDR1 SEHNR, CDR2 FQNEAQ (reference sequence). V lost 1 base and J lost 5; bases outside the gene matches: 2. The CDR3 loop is CASSLVGTGDEQYF. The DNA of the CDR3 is TGTGCCAGCAGCTTAGTGGGGACAGGGGACGAGCAGTACTTC.

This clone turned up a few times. In DNA, the CDR3 is TGTGCCAGCGGCGAAAGGGGGCACGAGCAGTACTTC. It translates to CASGERGHEQYF. V usage is TRBV11-1 and J usage is TRBJ2-7, with 7 bases fitting TRBD1. CDR1 is SGHAT, CDR2 FQDESV, per germline (reference sequence). CDR3 length: 12 amino acids. J gave up 5 bases and V 8 bases, and 6 bases lay outside the gene matches.

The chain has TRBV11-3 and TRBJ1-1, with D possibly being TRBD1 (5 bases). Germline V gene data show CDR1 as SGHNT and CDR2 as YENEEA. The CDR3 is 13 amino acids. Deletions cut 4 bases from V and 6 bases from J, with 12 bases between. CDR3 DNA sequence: TGTGCCAGCAGCTCCCCAGGGTATGCTGAAGCTTTCTTT. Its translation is CASSSPGYAEAFF.

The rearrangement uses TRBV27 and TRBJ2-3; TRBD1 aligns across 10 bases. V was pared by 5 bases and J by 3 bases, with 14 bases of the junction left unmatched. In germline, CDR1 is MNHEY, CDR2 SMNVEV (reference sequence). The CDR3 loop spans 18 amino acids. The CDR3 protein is CASSPSRFGTGATDTQYF. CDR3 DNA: TGTGCCAGCAGTCCAAGTAGGTTCGGGACAGGGGCTACAGATACGCAGTATTTT.

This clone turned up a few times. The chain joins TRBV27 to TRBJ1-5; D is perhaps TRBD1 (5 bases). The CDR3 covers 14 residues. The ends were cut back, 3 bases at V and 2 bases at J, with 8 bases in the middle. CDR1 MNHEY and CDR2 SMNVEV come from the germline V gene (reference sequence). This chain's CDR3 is CASSLGGGNQPQHF. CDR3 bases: TGTGCCAGCAGTTTGGGGGGAGGCAATCAGCCCCAGCATTTT.

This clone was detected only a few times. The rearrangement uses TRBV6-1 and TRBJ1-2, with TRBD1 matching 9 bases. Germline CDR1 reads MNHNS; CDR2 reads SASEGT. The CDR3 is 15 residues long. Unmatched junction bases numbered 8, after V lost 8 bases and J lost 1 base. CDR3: CASFTGGAHNYGYTF. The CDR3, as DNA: TGTGCCAGCTTTACAGGGGGCGCCCATAACTATGGCTACACCTTC.

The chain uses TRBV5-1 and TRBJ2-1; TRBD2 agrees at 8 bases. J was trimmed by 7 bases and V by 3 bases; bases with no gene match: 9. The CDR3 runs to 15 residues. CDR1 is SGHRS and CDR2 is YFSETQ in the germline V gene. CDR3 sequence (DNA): TGCGCCAGCAGCTCTACTAGCGGAGGGGGAAATGAGCAGTTCTTC. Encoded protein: CASSSTSGGGNEQFF.